This TCR beta chain was captured in a study of T cell changes during pregnancy in multiple sclerosis. Germline CDR1 reads MNHNS; CDR2 reads SASEGT. The CDR3 loop spans 15 amino acids. V dropped 4 bases and J dropped 6 bases, with 16 bases sitting between them. Clones were read by immunoSEQ multiplex PCR, and TCRdb kept only the in-frame ones, dropping some. Altogether some 31,000 clones are present, more than 80% being singletons, with the ten largest covering around 5.4%. This clone appeared a single time. The sequence was collected from a female donor with multiple sclerosis, enrolled in a pregnancy study. Sequencing was performed on CD8+ T cells from peripheral blood mononuclear cells, taken before pregnancy. The chain links TRBV6-1 to TRBJ1-5, with D unclear. CDR3 loop: CASSVRPLGGQPQHF. The CDR3 region has the DNA TGTGCCAGCAGTGTAAGGCCCCTCGGAGGTCAGCCCCAGCATTTT.